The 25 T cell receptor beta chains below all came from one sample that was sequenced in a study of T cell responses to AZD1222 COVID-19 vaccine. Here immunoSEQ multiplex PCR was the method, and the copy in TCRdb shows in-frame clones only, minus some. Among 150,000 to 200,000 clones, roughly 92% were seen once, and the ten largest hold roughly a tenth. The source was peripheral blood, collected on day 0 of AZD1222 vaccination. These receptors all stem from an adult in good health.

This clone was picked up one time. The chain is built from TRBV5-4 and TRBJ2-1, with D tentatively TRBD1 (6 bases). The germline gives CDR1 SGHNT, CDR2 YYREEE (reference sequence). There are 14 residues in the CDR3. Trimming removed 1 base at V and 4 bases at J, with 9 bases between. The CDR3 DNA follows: TGTGCCAGCAGCTTGTTCACAGGGTACAATGAGCAGTTCTTC. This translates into CASSLFTGYNEQFF. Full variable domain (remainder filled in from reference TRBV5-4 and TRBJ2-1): ETGVTQSPTHLIKTRGQQVTLRCSSQSGHNTVSWYQQALGQGPQFIFQYYREEENGRGNFPPRFSGLQFPNYSSELNVNALELDDSALYLCASSLFTGYNEQFFGPGTRLTVL.

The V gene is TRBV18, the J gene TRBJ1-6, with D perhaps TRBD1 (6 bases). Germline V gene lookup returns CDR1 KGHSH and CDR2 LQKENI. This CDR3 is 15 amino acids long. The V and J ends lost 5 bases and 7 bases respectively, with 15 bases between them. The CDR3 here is CASSADQGINSPLHF. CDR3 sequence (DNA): TGTGCCAGCTCAGCCGACCAGGGGATCAATTCACCCCTCCACTTT.

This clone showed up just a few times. The CDR3 region is CASASGGQNYGYTF. The CDR3 region has the DNA TGTGCCAGCGCCTCGGGGGGGCAGAACTATGGCTACACCTTC. The chain links TRBV27 to TRBJ1-2; perhaps TRBD1 as D (6 bases). Germline V gene data show CDR1 as MNHEY and CDR2 as SMNVEV (reference sequence). V dropped 8 bases and J dropped 2 bases, with 15 bases sitting between them. This CDR3 region has 14 residues.

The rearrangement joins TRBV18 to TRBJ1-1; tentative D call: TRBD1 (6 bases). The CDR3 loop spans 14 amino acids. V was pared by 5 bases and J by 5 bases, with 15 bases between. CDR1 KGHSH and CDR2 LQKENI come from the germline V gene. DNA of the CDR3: TGTGCCAGCTCATCTCAGGGGTCTGAAACTGAAGCTTTCTTT. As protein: CASSSQGSETEAFF.

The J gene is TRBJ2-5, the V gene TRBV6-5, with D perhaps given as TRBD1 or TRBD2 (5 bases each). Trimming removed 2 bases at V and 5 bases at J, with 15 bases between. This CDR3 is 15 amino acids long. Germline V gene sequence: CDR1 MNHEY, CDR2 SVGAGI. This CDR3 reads CASSYGMGRWETQYF. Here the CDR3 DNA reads TGTGCCAGCAGTTACGGGATGGGACGTTGGGAGACCCAGTACTTC.

The CDR3: CSGSTSSGNTIYF. DNA for the CDR3: TGCAGCGGGTCCACGAGCTCTGGAAACACCATATATTTT. J is TRBJ1-3 and V is TRBV29-1, with D unclear. The CDR3 runs 13 residues. CDR1 SQVTM and CDR2 ANQGSEA come from the germline V gene. V was shortened by 7 bases and J by 0 bases, with 10 bases between the two germline ends.

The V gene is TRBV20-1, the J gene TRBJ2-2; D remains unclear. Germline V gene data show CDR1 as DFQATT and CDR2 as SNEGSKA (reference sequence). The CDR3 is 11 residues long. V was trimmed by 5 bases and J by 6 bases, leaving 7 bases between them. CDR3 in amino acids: CSAPEAGELFF. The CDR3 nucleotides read TGCAGTGCTCCAGAGGCCGGGGAGCTGTTTTTT.

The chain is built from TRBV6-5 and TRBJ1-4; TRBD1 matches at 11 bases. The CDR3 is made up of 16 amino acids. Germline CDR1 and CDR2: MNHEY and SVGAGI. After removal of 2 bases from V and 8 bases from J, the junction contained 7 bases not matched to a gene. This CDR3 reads CASSYGVRDRGEKLFF. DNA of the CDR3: TGTGCCAGCAGTTACGGCGTTCGGGACAGGGGGGAAAAACTGTTTTTT.

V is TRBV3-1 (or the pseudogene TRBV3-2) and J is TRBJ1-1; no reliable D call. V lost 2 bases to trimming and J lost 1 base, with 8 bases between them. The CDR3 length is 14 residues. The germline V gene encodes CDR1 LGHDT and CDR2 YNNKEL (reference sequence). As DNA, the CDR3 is TGTGCCAGCAGCCAATGGACGGCGAACACTGAAGCTTTCTTT. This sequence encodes CASSQWTANTEAFF.

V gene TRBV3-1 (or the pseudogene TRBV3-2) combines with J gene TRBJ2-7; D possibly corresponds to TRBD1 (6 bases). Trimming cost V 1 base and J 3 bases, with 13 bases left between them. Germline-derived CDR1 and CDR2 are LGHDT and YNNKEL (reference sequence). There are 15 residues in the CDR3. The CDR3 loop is CASSQADRRDYEQYF. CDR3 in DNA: TGTGCCAGCAGCCAAGCGGACAGAAGGGACTACGAGCAGTACTTC.

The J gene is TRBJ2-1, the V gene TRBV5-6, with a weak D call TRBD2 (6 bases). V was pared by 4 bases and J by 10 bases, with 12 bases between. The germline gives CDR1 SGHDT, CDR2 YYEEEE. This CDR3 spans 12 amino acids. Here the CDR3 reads CASSLSGSEQFF. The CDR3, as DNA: TGTGCCAGCAGCCTTAGCGGTTCGGAGCAGTTCTTC.

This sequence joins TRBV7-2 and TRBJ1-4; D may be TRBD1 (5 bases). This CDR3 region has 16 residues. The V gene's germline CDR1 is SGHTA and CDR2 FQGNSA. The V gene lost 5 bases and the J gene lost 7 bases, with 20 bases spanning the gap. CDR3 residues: CASSPGGALQREKLFF. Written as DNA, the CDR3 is TGTGCCAGCAGCCCTGGGGGTGCCCTTCAGCGTGAAAAACTGTTTTTT.

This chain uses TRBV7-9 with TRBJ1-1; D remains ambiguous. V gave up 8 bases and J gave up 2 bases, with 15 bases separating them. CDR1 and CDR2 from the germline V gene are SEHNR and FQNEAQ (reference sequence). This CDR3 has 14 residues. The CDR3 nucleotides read TGTGCCAGCGTATTTGGAGCAGCTAACACTGAAGCTTTCTTT. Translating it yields CASVFGAANTEAFF.

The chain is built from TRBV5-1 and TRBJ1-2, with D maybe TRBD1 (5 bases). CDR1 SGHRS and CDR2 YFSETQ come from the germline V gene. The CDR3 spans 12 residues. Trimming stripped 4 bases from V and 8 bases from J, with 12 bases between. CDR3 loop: CASSTQGAGYTF. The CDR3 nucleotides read TGCGCCAGCAGCACCCAGGGAGCGGGCTACACCTTC.

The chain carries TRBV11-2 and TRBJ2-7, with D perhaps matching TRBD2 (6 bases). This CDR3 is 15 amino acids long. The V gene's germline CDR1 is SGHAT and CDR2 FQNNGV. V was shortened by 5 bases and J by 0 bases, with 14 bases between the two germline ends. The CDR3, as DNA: TGTGCCAGCAGCCTCCGGGACTGGAGCTCCTACGAGCAGTACTTC. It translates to CASSLRDWSSYEQYF.

The CDR3 loop is CASRPRGGTDTQYF. The CDR3 DNA reads TGTGCCAGCAGGCCCCGGGGGGGAACAGATACGCAGTATTTT. The chain couples TRBV27 to TRBJ2-3, with 8 bases that match TRBD2. The CDR3 is made up of 14 amino acids. CDR1 is MNHEY and CDR2 is SMNVEV in the germline V gene (reference sequence). V lost 6 bases to trimming and J lost 3 bases; unmatched junction nucleotides: 5.

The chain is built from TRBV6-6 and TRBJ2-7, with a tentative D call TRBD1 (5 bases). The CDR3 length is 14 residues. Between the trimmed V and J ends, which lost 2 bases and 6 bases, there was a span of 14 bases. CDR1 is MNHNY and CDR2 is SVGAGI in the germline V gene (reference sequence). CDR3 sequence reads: CASSYKPTQGEQYF. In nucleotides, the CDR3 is TGTGCCAGCAGTTACAAGCCCACCCAGGGCGAGCAGTACTTC.

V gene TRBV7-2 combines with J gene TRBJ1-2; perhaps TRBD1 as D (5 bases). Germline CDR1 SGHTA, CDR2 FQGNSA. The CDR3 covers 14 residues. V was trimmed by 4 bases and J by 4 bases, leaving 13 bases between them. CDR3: CASSSGTFTYGYTF. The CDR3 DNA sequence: TGTGCCAGCAGCTCCGGGACCTTTACCTATGGCTACACCTTC.

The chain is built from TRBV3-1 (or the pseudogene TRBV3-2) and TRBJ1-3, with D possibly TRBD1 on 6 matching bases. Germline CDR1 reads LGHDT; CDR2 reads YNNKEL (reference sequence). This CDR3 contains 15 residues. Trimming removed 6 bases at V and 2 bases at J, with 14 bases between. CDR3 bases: TGTGCCAGCAGACCCCAGGGGATCACTGGAAACACCATATATTTT. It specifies CASRPQGITGNTIYF.

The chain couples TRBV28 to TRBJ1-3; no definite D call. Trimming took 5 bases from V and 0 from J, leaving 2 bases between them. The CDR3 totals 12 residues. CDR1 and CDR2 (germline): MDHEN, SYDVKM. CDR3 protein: CASSDSGNTIYF. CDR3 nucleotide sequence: TGTGCCAGCAGTGACTCTGGAAACACCATATATTTT.

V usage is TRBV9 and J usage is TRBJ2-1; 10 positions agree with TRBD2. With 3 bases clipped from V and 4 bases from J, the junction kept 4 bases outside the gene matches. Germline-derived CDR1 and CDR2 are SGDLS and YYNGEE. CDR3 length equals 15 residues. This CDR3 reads CASSGSGRPYNEQFF. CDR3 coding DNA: TGTGCCAGCAGCGGTAGCGGGAGGCCGTACAATGAGCAGTTCTTC.

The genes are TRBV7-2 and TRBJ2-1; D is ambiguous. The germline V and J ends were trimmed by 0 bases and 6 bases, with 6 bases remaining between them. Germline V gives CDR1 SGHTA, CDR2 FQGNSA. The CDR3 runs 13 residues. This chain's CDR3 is CASSLAIGNEQFF. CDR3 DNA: TGTGCCAGCAGCTTAGCGATTGGCAATGAGCAGTTCTTC. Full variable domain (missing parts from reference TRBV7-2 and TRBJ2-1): GAGVSQSPSNKVTEKGKDVELRCDPISGHTALYWYRQSLGQGLEFLIYFQGNSAPDKSGLPSDRFSAERTGGSVSTLTIQRTQQEDSAVYLCASSLAIGNEQFFGPGTRLTVL.

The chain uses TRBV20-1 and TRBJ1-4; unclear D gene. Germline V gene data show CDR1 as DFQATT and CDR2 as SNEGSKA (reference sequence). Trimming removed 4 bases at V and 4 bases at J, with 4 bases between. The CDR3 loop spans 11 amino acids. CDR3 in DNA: TGCAGTGCTACATTTAATGAAAAACTGTTTTTT. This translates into CSATFNEKLFF.

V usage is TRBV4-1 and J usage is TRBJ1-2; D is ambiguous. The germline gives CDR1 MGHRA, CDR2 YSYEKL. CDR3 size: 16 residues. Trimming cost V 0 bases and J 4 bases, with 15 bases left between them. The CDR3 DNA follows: TGCGCCAGCAGCCAAGATATTGGGGATGCGGTCTATGGCTACACCTTC. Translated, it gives CASSQDIGDAVYGYTF.

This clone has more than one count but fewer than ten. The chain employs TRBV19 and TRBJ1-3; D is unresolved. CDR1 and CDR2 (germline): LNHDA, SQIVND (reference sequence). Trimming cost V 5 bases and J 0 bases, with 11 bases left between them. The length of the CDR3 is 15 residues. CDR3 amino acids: CASSFSPYSGNTIYF. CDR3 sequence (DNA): TGTGCCAGTAGTTTCAGTCCTTACTCTGGAAACACCATATATTTT.